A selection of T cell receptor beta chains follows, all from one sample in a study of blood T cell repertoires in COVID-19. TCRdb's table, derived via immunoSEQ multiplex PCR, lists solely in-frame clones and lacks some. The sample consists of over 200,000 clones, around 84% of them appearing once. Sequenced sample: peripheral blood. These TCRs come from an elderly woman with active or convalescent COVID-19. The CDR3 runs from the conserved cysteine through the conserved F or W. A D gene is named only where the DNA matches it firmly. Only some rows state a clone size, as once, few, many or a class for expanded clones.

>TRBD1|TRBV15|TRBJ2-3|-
TGTGCCACCAGCAGAATGACAGGGGCAGATACGCAGTATTTT
CATSRMTGADTQYF
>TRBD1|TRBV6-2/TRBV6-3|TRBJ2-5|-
TGTGCCAGCAGTTACAGGGACAGGAACCAAGAGACCCAGTACTTC
CASSYRDRNQETQYF
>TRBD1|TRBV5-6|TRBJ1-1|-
TGTGCCAGCAGCTTCCCGACAGGGACCGAAGCTTTCTTT
CASSFPTGTEAFF
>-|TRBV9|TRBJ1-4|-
TGTGCCAGCAGCGTAGGGGATACAGGGATGGAAAAACTGTTTTTT
CASSVGDTGMEKLFF
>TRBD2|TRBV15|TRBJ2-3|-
TGTGCCACCAGCAGCGATACCACCGGGACTAGCGGTACAGATACGCAGTATTTT
CATSSDTTGTSGTDTQYF
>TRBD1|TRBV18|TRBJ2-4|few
TGTGCCAGCTCACCTTACACAGGGGGCCAGGCCAAAAACATTCAGTACTTC
CASSPYTGGQAKNIQYF
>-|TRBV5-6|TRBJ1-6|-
TGTGCCAGCAGCTGGGGCGACGGAGATTCACCCCTCCACTTT
CASSWGDGDSPLHF
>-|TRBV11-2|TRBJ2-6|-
TGTGCCAGCAGCTCCCTGCGCTTCTCTGGGGCCAACGTCCTGACTTTC
CASSSLRFSGANVLTF
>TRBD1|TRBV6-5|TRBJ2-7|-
TGTGCCAGCAGTTCTCAGGACAGGGACTACGAGCAGTACTTC
CASSSQDRDYEQYF
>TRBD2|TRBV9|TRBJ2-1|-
TGTGCCAGCAGCATCCGTAGTCCCCCTCTATTCAGCGGGAGGCTCGATGAGCAGTTCTTC
CASSIRSPPLFSGRLDEQFF
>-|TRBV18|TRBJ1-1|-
TGTGCCAGCTCACCACTTGGAGGAGTCCTTATGAACACTGAAGCTTTCTTT
CASSPLGGVLMNTEAFF
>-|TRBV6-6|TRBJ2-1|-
TGTGCCAGCAGTATCGCGGGTCCGAACAATGAGCAGTTCTTC
CASSIAGPNNEQFF
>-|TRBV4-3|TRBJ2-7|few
TGCGCCAGCAGCCAGGTTGTGGAGGCCCCCTCCTACGAGCAGTACTTC
CASSQVVEAPSYEQYF
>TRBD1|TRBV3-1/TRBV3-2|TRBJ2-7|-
TGTGCCAGCAGCCAAGCGGTGAACAGGGGGCGGGAGCAGTACTTC
CASSQAVNRGREQYF
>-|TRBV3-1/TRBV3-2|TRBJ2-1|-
TGTGCCAGCAGCGCGAACAGGGACGCTGAGCAGTTCTTC
CASSANRDAEQFF
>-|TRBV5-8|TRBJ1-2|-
TGTGCCAGCAGCTTGGGGGGGGTGAACTATGGCTACACCTTC
CASSLGGVNYGYTF
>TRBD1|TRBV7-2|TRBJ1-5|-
TGTGCCAGCAGCCCGAGACGACAGGGTAGGAATCAGCCCCAGCATTTT
CASSPRRQGRNQPQHF
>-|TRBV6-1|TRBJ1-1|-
TGTGCCAGCAGTGAATATCAGGGGAGGGGCACTGAAGCTTTCTTT
CASSEYQGRGTEAFF